Listed here are 27 T cell receptor beta chains from one sample, sequenced in a study of cytomegalovirus exposure and HLA in healthy donors. Primers: 60 Vbeta forward and 13 Jbeta reverse. Method: immunoSEQ multiplex PCR; TCRdb's copy keeps in-frame clones and lacks some. The sample has about 93,000 clones, roughly 72% seen once. Sequenced material: PBMCs. The source of these receptors is a young man in good health and CMV-seronegative.

The gene calls are TRBV7-9 and TRBJ1-1, with a weak D call TRBD1 (6 bases). CDR1 is SEHNR, CDR2 FQNEAQ, per germline (reference sequence). The CDR3 extends over 13 amino acids. Deletions cut 4 bases from V and 6 bases from J, with 12 bases between. CDR3 in amino acids: CASSSETGAEAFF. The CDR3 coding sequence is TGTGCCAGCAGCTCAGAGACAGGAGCTGAAGCTTTCTTT.

The chain has TRBV19 and TRBJ1-6, with D perhaps TRBD1 (6 bases). V lost 2 bases and J lost 7, with 15 bases in between. The CDR3 is 16 amino acids. Germline lookup yields CDR1 LNHDA and CDR2 SQIVND (reference sequence). Here the CDR3 reads CASSILSRGENSPLHF. In DNA, the CDR3 is TGTGCCAGTAGTATACTTTCCAGGGGAGAGAATTCACCCCTCCACTTT. Drawing the rest from reference TRBV19 and TRBJ1-6, the complete variable domain is DGGITQSPKYLFRKEGQNVTLSCEQNLNHDAMYWYRQDPGQGLRLIYYSQIVNDFQKGDIAEGYSVSREKKESFPLTVTSAQKNPTAFYLCASSILSRGENSPLHFGNGTRLTVT.

This clone was seen a few times. The chain is built from TRBV4-3 and TRBJ2-2, with D unclear. This CDR3 contains 15 residues. Between the trimmed V and J ends, which lost 2 bases and 6 bases, there was a span of 13 bases. Germline lookup yields CDR1 LGHNA and CDR2 YSLEER. The CDR3 sequence is CASSQIIHPAGELFF. In nucleotides, the CDR3 is TGCGCCAGCAGCCAAATCATACATCCCGCCGGGGAGCTGTTTTTT.

CDR3 amino acids: CSGGTGNRAGELFF. The DNA of the CDR3 is TGCAGCGGGGGAACAGGGAACCGAGCCGGGGAGCTGTTTTTT. This chain connects TRBV29-1 to TRBJ2-2; D might be TRBD1 (6 bases). From germline, CDR1 is SQVTM and CDR2 ANQGSEA. Trimming removed 7 bases at V and 6 bases at J, with 18 bases between. The CDR3 is 14 amino acids.

CDR3 loop: CASSSPTASGNTIYF. In DNA form, the CDR3 reads TGTGCCAGCAGCTCCCCGACAGCCTCTGGAAACACCATATATTTT. V is TRBV7-6 and J is TRBJ1-3; tentative D call: TRBD1 (5 bases). V was pared by 4 bases and J by 0 bases, with 10 bases between. CDR3 size: 15 residues. CDR1 is SGHVS, CDR2 FNYEAQ, per germline.

The chain couples TRBV6-1 to TRBJ2-7; D is unresolved. The CDR3 is 14 amino acids. Germline CDR1 MNHNS, CDR2 SASEGT. Trimming shortened V by 6 bases and J by 1 base, and 13 bases separated the two germline ends. The CDR3 bases are TGTGCCAGCAGCGCTAGTATCCCGTCCTACGAGCAGTACGTC. Residues: CASSASIPSYEQYV.

The rearrangement joins TRBV19 to TRBJ1-2; possibly TRBD1 for D (5 bases). Trimming removed 3 bases at V and 6 bases at J, with 17 bases between. Germline V lookup: CDR1 LNHDA, CDR2 SQIVND (reference sequence). This CDR3 has 15 amino acids. The CDR3 is CASSIAGVQGDGYTF. The CDR3 DNA follows: TGTGCCAGTAGTATTGCGGGAGTCCAAGGGGATGGCTACACCTTC.

The V call is TRBV7-2, the J call TRBJ2-5; 9 nucleotides align to TRBD1. J lost 3 bases, V lost 5 bases, and 4 bases had no gene match. The CDR3 has 14 residues. The germline gives CDR1 SGHTA, CDR2 FQGNSA. Written as DNA, the CDR3 is TGTGCCAGCAGCCCGAGGGACAGGGAAGAGACCCAGTACTTC. Translating it yields CASSPRDREETQYF.

The V gene is TRBV5-1, the J gene TRBJ1-1, with D unresolved. The CDR3 is 15 residues long. CDR1 and CDR2 from the germline V gene are SGHRS and YFSETQ. Deletions cut 0 bases from V and 0 bases from J, with 9 bases between. CDR3 sequence reads: CASSLGAAMNTEAFF. CDR3 nucleotide sequence: TGCGCCAGCAGCTTGGGGGCAGCAATGAACACTGAAGCTTTCTTT.

This clone has only one observation. This chain connects TRBV18 to TRBJ1-1; 8 bases line up with TRBD1. Germline V gives CDR1 KGHSH, CDR2 LQKENI. The CDR3 contains 16 residues. The ends lost 3 bases at V and 7 bases at J; junction bases unmatched: 13. The CDR3 region is CASSPTTDRVVDEAFF. CDR3 nucleotides: TGTGCCAGCTCACCGACTACGGACAGGGTGGTCGATGAAGCTTTCTTT.

This chain connects TRBV6-4 to TRBJ2-7; tentatively, D is TRBD2 (5 bases). The CDR3 has 13 amino acids. The V end was cut by 3 bases, the J end by 4 bases, with 10 bases between. CDR1 MRHNA and CDR2 SNTAGT come from the germline V gene. Here the CDR3 reads CASSERGGYEQYF. CDR3 nucleotides: TGTGCCAGCAGTGAGAGAGGAGGTTACGAGCAGTACTTC.

This clone was recorded a few times. The CDR3 loop reads CASSHTSYNSPLHF. The CDR3 DNA sequence: TGTGCCAGCAGTCACACCTCCTATAATTCACCCCTCCACTTT. This rearrangement joins TRBV5-5 to TRBJ1-6; D remains unclear. The germline CDR1 and CDR2 sequences are SGHKS and YYEKEE (reference sequence). This CDR3 comprises 14 residues. Trimming took off 5 bases at V and 0 bases at J, with 6 bases between the two ends.

The chain links TRBV4-1 to TRBJ2-7, with 11 bases identical to TRBD2. The length of the CDR3 is 15 residues. J gave up 2 bases and V 3 bases, and 3 bases lay outside the gene matches. From germline, CDR1 is MGHRA and CDR2 YSYEKL. CDR3 nucleotide sequence: TGCGCCAGCAGCCAGCGACTAGCGGGACCCTACGAGCAGTACGTC. It yields the protein CASSQRLAGPYEQYV.

The chain employs TRBV11-3 and TRBJ1-1; D gene ambiguous. The CDR3 totals 12 residues. Trimming took off 3 bases at V and 4 bases at J, with 6 bases between the two ends. Germline CDR1 and CDR2: SGHNT and YENEEA. CDR3 residues: CASSFTSTEAFF. Here the CDR3 DNA reads TGTGCCAGCAGCTTTACCAGCACTGAAGCTTTCTTT.

The chain joins TRBV19 to TRBJ1-1; D gene unclear. CDR3 length: 14 amino acids. Deletions cut 5 bases from V and 1 base from J, with 11 bases between. Germline lookup yields CDR1 LNHDA and CDR2 SQIVND (reference sequence). In DNA, the CDR3 is TGTGCCAGTAGTCCCGGACTCCCGAACACTGAAGCTTTCTTT. It yields the protein CASSPGLPNTEAFF.

The chain carries TRBV7-9 and TRBJ2-3, with 13 bases identical to TRBD2. V lost 1 base and J lost 4; bases outside the gene matches: 2. Germline V gene sequence: CDR1 SEHNR, CDR2 FQNEAQ (reference sequence). The CDR3 runs to 16 residues. DNA of the CDR3: TGTGCCAGCAGCTTAGGGACTAGCGGGGGTTCAGATACGCAGTATTTT. Its protein is CASSLGTSGGSDTQYF.

V gene TRBV10-3 combines with J gene TRBJ2-2; maybe TRBD1 (5 bases). This CDR3 has 16 amino acids. From germline, CDR1 is ENHRY and CDR2 SYGVKD. The ends were cut back, 3 bases at V and 4 bases at J, with 15 bases in the middle. CDR3: CAISDPTLQGTGELFF. CDR3 DNA sequence: TGTGCCATCAGTGACCCGACCCTCCAGGGCACCGGGGAGCTGTTTTTT.

V and J are TRBV7-2 and TRBJ2-7; 8 bases are a match to TRBD1. Germline V gene data show CDR1 as SGHTA and CDR2 as FQGNSA. V was clipped by 5 bases and J by 4 bases; unmatched bases: 10. The CDR3 runs 15 residues. The CDR3 DNA reads TGTGCCAGCAGCCTCGGACAGGGTTCCCCTTACGAGCAGTACTTC. Translation gives CASSLGQGSPYEQYF.

V is TRBV29-1 and J is TRBJ1-2; TRBD1 matches 8 bases. This CDR3 has 15 residues. The trim removed 6 bases at V and 4 bases at J, leaving 13 bases unmatched. Germline loops: CDR1 SQVTM, CDR2 ANQGSEA. CDR3 sequence (DNA): TGCAGCGTGGCTACAGGGGGAGATAAGGGCTATGGCTACACCTTC. Protein sequence: CSVATGGDKGYGYTF.

The rearrangement joins TRBV28 to TRBJ1-4; TRBD1 matches 7 bases. Germline V gene lookup returns CDR1 MDHEN and CDR2 SYDVKM. The CDR3 length is 15 residues. Trimming cost V 3 bases and J 4 bases; bases outside gene matches: 5. The CDR3 nucleotides are TGTGCCAGCAGTTTGACAGGGACACATAATGAAAAACTGTTTTTT. It is translated as CASSLTGTHNEKLFF.

This clone has a handful of counts. This chain uses TRBV5-6 with TRBJ1-1; the D is unclear. Trimming took 0 bases from V and 8 from J, leaving 11 bases between them. Per the germline V gene, CDR1 is SGHDT and CDR2 is YYEEEE. The CDR3 totals 13 residues. The CDR3 DNA reads TGTGCCAGCAGCTTGGGGGGAAAGCGGGAAGCTTTCTTT. Translating it yields CASSLGGKREAFF.

This clone was observed a handful of times. This sequence joins TRBV19 and TRBJ2-7; D remains ambiguous. Germline lookup yields CDR1 LNHDA and CDR2 SQIVND (reference sequence). CDR3 length equals 13 residues. The germline V and J ends were trimmed by 1 base and 1 base, with 5 bases remaining between them. The CDR3 nucleotides read TGTGCCAGTAGTATAGCCGAGTCCTACGAGCAGTACTTC. Its translation: CASSIAESYEQYF.

The genes are TRBV7-2 and TRBJ2-5; 8 bases align to TRBD2. From germline, CDR1 is SGHTA and CDR2 FQGNSA. Unmatched junction bases numbered 6, after V lost 2 bases and J lost 4 bases. CDR3 size: 15 residues. CDR3 amino acids: CASSLSGGARETQYF. CDR3 sequence (DNA): TGTGCCAGCAGCTTATCCGGGGGGGCCCGAGAGACCCAGTACTTC. Full variable domain (outside the CDR3, taken from reference TRBV7-2 and TRBJ2-5): GAGVSQSPSNKVTEKGKDVELRCDPISGHTALYWYRQSLGQGLEFLIYFQGNSAPDKSGLPSDRFSAERTGGSVSTLTIQRTQQEDSAVYLCASSLSGGARETQYFGPGTRLLVL.

This chain links TRBV11-2 with TRBJ2-1, with D possibly being TRBD2 (5 bases). V was clipped by 2 bases and J by 6 bases, with 23 bases between them. CDR1 SGHAT and CDR2 FQNNGV come from the germline V gene. This CDR3 has 18 amino acids. Here the CDR3 DNA reads TGTGCCAGCAGCTTAAGGTACGGGATGAGTCTGCGCGGCAATGAGCAGTTCTTC. It codes for CASSLRYGMSLRGNEQFF.

The chain has TRBV7-2 and TRBJ2-3; 7 bases match TRBD1. Germline values: CDR1 SGHTA, CDR2 FQGNSA. V shed 2 bases, J shed 2 bases, and the junction held 4 bases outside the gene matches. The CDR3 length is 15 residues. The CDR3 DNA is TGTGCCAGCAGCTTAAACAGGGGCCACACAGATACGCAGTATTTT. Translated: CASSLNRGHTDTQYF.

The rearrangement links TRBV6-5 to TRBJ2-7, with 8 bases lining up with TRBD1. Germline-derived CDR1 and CDR2 are MNHEY and SVGAGI. The V segment lost 6 bases and the J segment 5 bases; nucleotides outside the gene matches: 9. The CDR3 length is 14 residues. The CDR3 DNA follows: TGTGCCAGCAGCCCCGGACAGGGTTCCCACGAGCAGTACTTC. Translated: CASSPGQGSHEQYF.

The J gene is TRBJ1-2, the V gene TRBV27, with a possible D match to TRBD1 (5 bases). Trimming shortened V by 7 bases and J by 5 bases, and 20 bases separated the two germline ends. CDR3 size: 15 residues. Per the germline V gene, CDR1 is MNHEY and CDR2 is SMNVEV (reference sequence). The CDR3 here is CASMGQEGFLYGYTF. The CDR3 DNA reads TGTGCCAGCATGGGGCAGGAGGGATTCCTTTATGGCTACACCTTC.